This T cell receptor (beta chain) is from a study of early T cells in non-severe SARS-CoV-2 infection. The CDR3 covers 14 residues. Germline assignment: CDR1 DFQATT and CDR2 SNEGSKA (reference sequence). V lost 0 bases and J lost 2, with 11 bases in between. This clonotype was recorded many times. Antigen: not known. General observations from the study: VDJdb matching favored anti-spike CD8 responses, missing private and CD4 specificities.

Researchers attached unique molecular identifiers to individual cDNA molecules. One entry per CDR3 protein results from TCRdb running MiXCR on the 5' RACE reads. The profile shows roughly 25,000 distinct CDR3 sequences, approximately 3.9% of them singletons. This TCR was sampled from an adult who was a healthcare worker with PCR-confirmed SARS-CoV-2 infection or an uninfected control (not recorded which). V and J are TRBV20-1 and TRBJ2-7; D is unclear. Sequenced sample: whole blood. The CDR3 bases are TGCAGTGCTAGAGATCCCCGGGTCACCTACGAGCAGTACTTC. It is translated as CSARDPRVTYEQYF.